Below, 11 T cell receptor beta chains from the same sample are listed, as sequenced in a study of blood T cell repertoires in COVID-19. Repertoires were generated with immunoSEQ multiplex PCR, while TCRdb's copy carries only in-frame clones and drops some. The sample has about 120,000 clones; roughly 90% are singletons. The sequencing input was peripheral blood. Receptors originate from a human donor with acute or convalescent COVID-19. The donor label of this sample is uncertain.

This chain connects TRBV27 to TRBJ1-2; 7 bases agree with TRBD1. CDR3 length: 13 residues. Germline trimming cut 6 bases from V and 6 bases from J; bases unmatched to any gene: 7. Germline loops: CDR1 MNHEY, CDR2 SMNVEV (reference sequence). Here the CDR3 DNA reads TGTGCCAGCAGAACGACAGGGAGCCATGGCTACACCTTC. Its translation is CASRTTGSHGYTF.

V gene TRBV2 combines with J gene TRBJ2-5; no reliable D call. Trimming took off 8 bases at V and 4 bases at J, with 11 bases between the two ends. The CDR3 is made up of 12 amino acids. Germline lookup yields CDR1 SNHLY and CDR2 FYNNEI. CDR3 bases: TGTGCCAGCGTCCAGTCAGGAGAGACCCAGTACTTC. It encodes CASVQSGETQYF.

CDR3 sequence: CASSSGQGFDYGYTF. CDR3 DNA: TGTGCCAGCAGCTCGGGACAGGGGTTTGACTATGGCTACACCTTC. This chain links TRBV7-9 with TRBJ1-2; 10 bases agree with TRBD1. The CDR3 runs to 15 residues. Germline V gene data show CDR1 as SEHNR and CDR2 as FQNEAQ (reference sequence). Trimming at V came to 4 bases and at J to 3 bases, leaving 5 bases not matched to a gene.

A single count supports this clone. This rearrangement joins TRBV18 to TRBJ2-2; weak D call: TRBD1 (5 bases). V lost 2 bases and J lost 1, with 20 bases in between. The CDR3 length is 19 residues. From germline, CDR1 is KGHSH and CDR2 LQKENI. CDR3 in DNA: TGTGCCAGCTCACCAATCATGATAAGGGGCGTGAAGAACACCGGGGAGCTGTTTTTT. Its protein product is CASSPIMIRGVKNTGELFF.

The CDR3 loop is CATLRGTGLSYEQYF. Here the CDR3 DNA reads TGTGCCACCTTAAGGGGGACAGGACTCTCCTACGAGCAGTACTTC. The chain carries TRBV6-6 and TRBJ2-7; TRBD1 aligns across 8 bases. The CDR3 runs to 15 residues. V trimming: 10 bases; J trimming: 0 bases; junction bases outside the gene matches: 11. Per the germline V gene, CDR1 is MNHNY and CDR2 is SVGAGI (reference sequence).

The genes are TRBV2 and TRBJ1-1; 10 bases match TRBD1. This CDR3 comprises 16 residues. Germline CDR1 reads SNHLY; CDR2 reads FYNNEI. V trimming: 4 bases; J trimming: 3 bases; junction bases outside the gene matches: 8. The DNA for the CDR3 is TGTGCCAGCAGTGGACAGGGGGCTACTATAGACACTGAAGCTTTCTTT. It specifies CASSGQGATIDTEAFF.

The chain carries TRBV12-3 or TRBV12-4 and TRBJ1-4; D might be TRBD1 (6 bases). CDR3 length equals 13 residues. V lost 10 bases and J lost 4, with 13 bases in between. In nucleotides, the CDR3 is TGTGCCACTCAGGACAGTCTTAATGAAAAACTGTTTTTT. Its protein product is CATQDSLNEKLFF.

V gene TRBV5-5 combines with J gene TRBJ1-1, with a weak D call TRBD1 (5 bases). This CDR3 contains 13 residues. CDR1 and CDR2 (germline): SGHKS, YYEKEE (reference sequence). V was cut by 2 bases and J by 4 bases, with 9 bases left in between. CDR3 coding DNA: TGTGCCAGCAGCTTCTCGCAGGGCACTGAAGCTTTCTTT. It encodes CASSFSQGTEAFF.

V and J are TRBV19 and TRBJ2-7, with 7 bases matching TRBD2. Germline CDR1 LNHDA, CDR2 SQIVND (reference sequence). With 2 bases clipped from V and 2 bases from J, the junction kept 3 bases outside the gene matches. The CDR3 extends over 14 amino acids. CDR3 bases: TGTGCCAGTAGTATACTAGCGGATGCCTACGAGCAGTACTTC. Translated, it gives CASSILADAYEQYF.

The V and J genes are TRBV19 and TRBJ1-4; 7 nucleotides align to TRBD1. J lost 6 bases, V lost 6 bases, and 13 bases had no gene match. The CDR3 length is 16 residues. In germline, CDR1 is LNHDA, CDR2 SQIVND (reference sequence). The CDR3 loop reads CASSDRGGTGDEKLFF. CDR3 DNA sequence: TGTGCCAGTAGCGATCGAGGGGGAACAGGGGATGAAAAACTGTTTTTT.

This rearrangement joins TRBV28 to TRBJ1-5; weak D call: TRBD1 (6 bases). This CDR3 is 18 amino acids long. Germline lookup yields CDR1 MDHEN and CDR2 SYDVKM. V was clipped by 1 base and J by 7 bases, with 23 bases between them. The CDR3: CASSLFPPVGGPQQPQHF. The CDR3 DNA reads as TGTGCCAGCAGTTTATTCCCCCCCGTGGGGGGGCCCCAGCAGCCCCAGCATTTT.